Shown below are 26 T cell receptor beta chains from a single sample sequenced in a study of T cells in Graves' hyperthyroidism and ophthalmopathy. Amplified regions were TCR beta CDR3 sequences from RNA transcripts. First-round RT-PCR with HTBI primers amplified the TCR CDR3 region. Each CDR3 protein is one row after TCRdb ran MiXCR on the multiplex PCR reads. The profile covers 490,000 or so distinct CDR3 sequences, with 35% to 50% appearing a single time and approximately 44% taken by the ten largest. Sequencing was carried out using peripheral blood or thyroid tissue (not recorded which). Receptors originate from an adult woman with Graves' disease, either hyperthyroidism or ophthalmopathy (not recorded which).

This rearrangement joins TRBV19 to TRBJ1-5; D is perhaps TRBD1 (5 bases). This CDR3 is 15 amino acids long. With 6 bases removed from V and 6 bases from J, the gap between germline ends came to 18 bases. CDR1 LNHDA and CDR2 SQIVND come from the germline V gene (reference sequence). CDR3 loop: CASSLTSGGVQPQHF. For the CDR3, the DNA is TGTGCCAGTAGCCTAACATCGGGAGGGGTTCAGCCCCAGCATTTT.

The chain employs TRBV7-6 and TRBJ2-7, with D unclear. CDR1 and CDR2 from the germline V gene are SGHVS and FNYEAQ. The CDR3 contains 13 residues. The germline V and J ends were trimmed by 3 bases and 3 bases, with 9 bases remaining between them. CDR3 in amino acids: CASSFTWDYEQYF. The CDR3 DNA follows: TGTGCCAGCAGCTTCACCTGGGACTACGAGCAGTACTTC.

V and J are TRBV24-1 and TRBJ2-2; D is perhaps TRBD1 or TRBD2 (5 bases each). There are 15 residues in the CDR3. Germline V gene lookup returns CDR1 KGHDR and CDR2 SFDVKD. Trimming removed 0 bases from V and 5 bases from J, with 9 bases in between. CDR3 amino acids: CATSDLQGGTGELFF. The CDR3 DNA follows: TGTGCCACCAGTGATTTGCAGGGCGGGACCGGGGAGCTGTTTTTT.

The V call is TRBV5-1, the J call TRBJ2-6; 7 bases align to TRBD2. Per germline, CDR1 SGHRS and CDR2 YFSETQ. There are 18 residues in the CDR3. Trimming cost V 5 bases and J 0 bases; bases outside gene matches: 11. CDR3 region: CASSLRETSTSGANVLTF. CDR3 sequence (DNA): TGCGCCAGCAGTCTGCGGGAGACGAGTACCTCTGGGGCCAACGTCCTGACTTTC. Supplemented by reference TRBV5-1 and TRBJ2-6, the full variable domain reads KAGVTQTPRYLIKTRGQQVTLSCSPISGHRSVSWYQQTPGQGLQFLFEYFSETQRNKGNFPGRFSGRQFSNSRSEMNVSTLELGDSALYLCASSLRETSTSGANVLTFGAGSRLTVL.

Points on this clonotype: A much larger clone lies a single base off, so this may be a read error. CDR3: CSGSRTGGEADTQYF. CDR3 sequence (DNA): TGCAGCGGCTCCCGGACAGGGGGCGAAGCAGATACGCAGTATTTT. The rearrangement links TRBV29-1 to TRBJ2-3, with TRBD1 matching 11 bases. Per the germline V gene, CDR1 is SQVTM and CDR2 is ANQGSEA. The CDR3 extends over 15 amino acids. V lost 7 bases, J lost 4 bases, and 10 bases stayed unmatched.

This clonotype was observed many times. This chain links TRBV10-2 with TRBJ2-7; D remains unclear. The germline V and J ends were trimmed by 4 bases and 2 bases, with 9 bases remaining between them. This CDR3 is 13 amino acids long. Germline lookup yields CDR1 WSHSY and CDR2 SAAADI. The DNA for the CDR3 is TGCGCCAGCAGTGGGTCCGCCCCCTACGAGCAGTACTTC. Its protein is CASSGSAPYEQYF.

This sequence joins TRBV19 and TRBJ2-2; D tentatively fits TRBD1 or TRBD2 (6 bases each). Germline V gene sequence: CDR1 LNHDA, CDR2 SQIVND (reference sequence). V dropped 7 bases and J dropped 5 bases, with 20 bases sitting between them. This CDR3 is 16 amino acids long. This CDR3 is CASIPTGGSMTGELFF. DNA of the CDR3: TGTGCCAGTATTCCTACCGGGGGCAGCATGACCGGGGAGCTGTTTTTT. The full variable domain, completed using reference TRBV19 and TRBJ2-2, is DGGITQSPKYLFRKEGQNVTLSCEQNLNHDAMYWYRQDPGQGLRLIYYSQIVNDFQKGDIAEGYSVSREKKESFPLTVTSAQKNPTAFYLCASIPTGGSMTGELFFGEGSRLTVL.

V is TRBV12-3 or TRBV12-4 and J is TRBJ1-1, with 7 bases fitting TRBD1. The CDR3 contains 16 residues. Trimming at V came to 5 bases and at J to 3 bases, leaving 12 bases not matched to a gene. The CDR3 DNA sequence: TGTGCCAGCAGTACCATGACAGGGAAGGCGTACACTGAAGCTTTCTTT. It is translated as CASSTMTGKAYTEAFF.

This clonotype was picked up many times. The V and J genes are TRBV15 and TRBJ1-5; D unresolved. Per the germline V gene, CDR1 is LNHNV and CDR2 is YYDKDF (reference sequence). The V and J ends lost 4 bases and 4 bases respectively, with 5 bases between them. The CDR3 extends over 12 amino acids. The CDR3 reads CATSKQNQPQHF. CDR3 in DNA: TGTGCCACCAGCAAACAGAATCAGCCCCAGCATTTT.

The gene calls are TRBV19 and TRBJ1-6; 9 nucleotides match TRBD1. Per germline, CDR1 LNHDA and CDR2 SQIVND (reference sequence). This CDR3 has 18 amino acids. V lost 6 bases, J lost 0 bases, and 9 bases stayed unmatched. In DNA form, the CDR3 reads TGTGCCAGTAGGAAACCCGGGACAGGGAGCTCCTATAATTCACCCCTCCACTTT. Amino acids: CASRKPGTGSSYNSPLHF. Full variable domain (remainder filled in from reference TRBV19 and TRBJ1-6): DGGITQSPKYLFRKEGQNVTLSCEQNLNHDAMYWYRQDPGQGLRLIYYSQIVNDFQKGDIAEGYSVSREKKESFPLTVTSAQKNPTAFYLCASRKPGTGSSYNSPLHFGNGTRLTVT.

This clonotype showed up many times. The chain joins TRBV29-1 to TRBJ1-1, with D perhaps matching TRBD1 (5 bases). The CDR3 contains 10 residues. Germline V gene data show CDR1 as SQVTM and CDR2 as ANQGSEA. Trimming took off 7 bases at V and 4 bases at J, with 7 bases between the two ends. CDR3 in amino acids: CSGGGTEAFF. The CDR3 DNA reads TGCAGCGGGGGGGGCACTGAAGCTTTCTTT.

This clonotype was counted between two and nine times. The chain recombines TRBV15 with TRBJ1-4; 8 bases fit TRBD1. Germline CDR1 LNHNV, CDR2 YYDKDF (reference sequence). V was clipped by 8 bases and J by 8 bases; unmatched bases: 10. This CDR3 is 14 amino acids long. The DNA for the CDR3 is TGTGCCACCGGGGAAGACAGGGGTGACGAAAAACTGTTTTTT. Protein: CATGEDRGDEKLFF.

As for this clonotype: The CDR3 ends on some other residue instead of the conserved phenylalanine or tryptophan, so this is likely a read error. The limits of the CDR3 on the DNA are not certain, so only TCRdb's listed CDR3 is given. CDR3 region: CATSRDLPVTSL. The chain recombines TRBV15 with TRBJ2-6; no DNA check was done on the table's D call, TRBD2. Termini included, the CDR3 measures 12 amino acids. Per germline, CDR1 LNHNV and CDR2 YYDKDF (reference sequence).

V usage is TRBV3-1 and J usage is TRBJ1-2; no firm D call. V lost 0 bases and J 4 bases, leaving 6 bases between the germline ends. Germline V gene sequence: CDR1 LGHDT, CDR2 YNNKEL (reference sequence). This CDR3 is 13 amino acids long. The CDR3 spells CASSQEVTYGYTF. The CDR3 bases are TGTGCCAGCAGCCAAGAGGTAACCTATGGCTACACCTTC.

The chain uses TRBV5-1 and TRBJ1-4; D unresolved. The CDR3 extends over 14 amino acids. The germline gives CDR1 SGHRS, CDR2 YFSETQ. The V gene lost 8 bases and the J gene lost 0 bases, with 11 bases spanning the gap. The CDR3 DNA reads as TGCGCCAGTTACTCGGGCGCAACTAATGAAAAACTGTTTTTT. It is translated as CASYSGATNEKLFF.

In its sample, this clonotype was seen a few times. CDR3 protein: CASSLRVAGPYNEQFF. DNA for the CDR3: TGTGCCAGCAGCCTACGGGTCGCCGGGCCCTACAATGAGCAGTTCTTC. The V gene is TRBV7-9, the J gene TRBJ2-1, with D hard to call. Germline V gene lookup returns CDR1 SEHNR and CDR2 FQNEAQ (reference sequence). Trimming left V 5 bases short and J 2 bases short, with 16 bases between. The CDR3 spans 16 residues.

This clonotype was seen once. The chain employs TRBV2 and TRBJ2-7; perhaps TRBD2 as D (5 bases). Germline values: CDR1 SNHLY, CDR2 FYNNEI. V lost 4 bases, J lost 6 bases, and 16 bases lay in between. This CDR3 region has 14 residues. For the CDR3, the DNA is TGTGCCAGCAGTGGAGGGCCTGGTATTTCCGAGCAGTACTTC. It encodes CASSGGPGISEQYF.

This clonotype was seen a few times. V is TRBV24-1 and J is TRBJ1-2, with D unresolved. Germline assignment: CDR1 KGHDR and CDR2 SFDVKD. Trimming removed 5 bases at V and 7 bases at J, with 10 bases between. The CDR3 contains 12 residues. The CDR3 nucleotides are TGTGCCACCAGTGTACCCCATGGTGGCTACACCTTC. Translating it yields CATSVPHGGYTF.

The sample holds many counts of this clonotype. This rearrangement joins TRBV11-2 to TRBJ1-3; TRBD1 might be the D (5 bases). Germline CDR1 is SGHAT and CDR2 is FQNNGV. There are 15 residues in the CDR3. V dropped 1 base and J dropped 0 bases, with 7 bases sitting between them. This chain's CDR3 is CASSLAGASGNTIYF. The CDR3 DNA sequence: TGTGCCAGCAGCTTAGCTGGGGCCTCTGGAAACACCATATATTTT.

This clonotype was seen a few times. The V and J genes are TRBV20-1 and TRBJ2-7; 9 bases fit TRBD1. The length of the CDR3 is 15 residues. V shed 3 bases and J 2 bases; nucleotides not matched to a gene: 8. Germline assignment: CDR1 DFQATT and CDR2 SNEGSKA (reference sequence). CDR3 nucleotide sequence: TGCAGTGCTAGCCGCGAAGGGGACAGGGCCTACGAGCAGTACTTC. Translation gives CSASREGDRAYEQYF.

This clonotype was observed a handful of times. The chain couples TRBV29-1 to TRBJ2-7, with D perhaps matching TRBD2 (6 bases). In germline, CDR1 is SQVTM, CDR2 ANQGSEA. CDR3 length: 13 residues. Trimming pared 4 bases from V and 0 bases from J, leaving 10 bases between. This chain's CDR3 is CSVVEGSSYEQYF. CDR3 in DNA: TGCAGCGTTGTGGAGGGGAGCTCCTACGAGCAGTACTTC.

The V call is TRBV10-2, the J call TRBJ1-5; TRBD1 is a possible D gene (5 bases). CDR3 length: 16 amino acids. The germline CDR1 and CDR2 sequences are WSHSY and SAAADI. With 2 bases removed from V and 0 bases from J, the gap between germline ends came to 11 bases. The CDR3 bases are TGCGCCAGCAGTGAGGCGGGGGGACTTAGCAATCAGCCCCAGCATTTT. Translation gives CASSEAGGLSNQPQHF.

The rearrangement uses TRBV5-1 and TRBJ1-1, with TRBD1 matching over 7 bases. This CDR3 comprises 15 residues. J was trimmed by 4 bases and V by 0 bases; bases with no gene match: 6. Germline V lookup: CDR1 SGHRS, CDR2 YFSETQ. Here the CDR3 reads CASSLGQGFGTEAFF. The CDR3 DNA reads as TGCGCCAGCAGCTTGGGACAGGGCTTTGGCACTGAAGCTTTCTTT. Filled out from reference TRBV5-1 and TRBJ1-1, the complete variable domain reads KAGVTQTPRYLIKTRGQQVTLSCSPISGHRSVSWYQQTPGQGLQFLFEYFSETQRNKGNFPGRFSGRQFSNSRSEMNVSTLELGDSALYLCASSLGQGFGTEAFFGQGTRLTVV.

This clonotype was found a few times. The CDR3 DNA is TGTGCCACTACGCGGACAGACTCCTACGAGCAGTACTTC. This translates into CATTRTDSYEQYF. The rearrangement links TRBV10-3 to TRBJ2-7, with D perhaps TRBD1 (6 bases). Germline assignment: CDR1 ENHRY and CDR2 SYGVKD. CDR3 length equals 13 residues. Deletions cut 10 bases from V and 0 bases from J, with 13 bases between.

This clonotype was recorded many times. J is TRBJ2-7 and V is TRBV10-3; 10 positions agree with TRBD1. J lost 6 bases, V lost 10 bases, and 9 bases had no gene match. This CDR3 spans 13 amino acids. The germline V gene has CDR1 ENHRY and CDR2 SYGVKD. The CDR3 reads CANSGTGAGEQYF. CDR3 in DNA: TGTGCCAATTCCGGGACAGGGGCTGGCGAGCAGTACTTC.

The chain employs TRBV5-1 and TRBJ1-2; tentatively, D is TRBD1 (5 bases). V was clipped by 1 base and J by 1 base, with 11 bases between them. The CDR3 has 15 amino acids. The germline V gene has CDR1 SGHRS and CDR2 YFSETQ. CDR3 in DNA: TGCGCCAGCAGCTTGCAGGGTGGCCTTAACTATGGCTACACCTTC. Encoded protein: CASSLQGGLNYGYTF.